The rows below give T cell receptor beta chains drawn from one sample of a study of a mutant IDH1 vaccine in newly diagnosed glioma. Assay: immunoSEQ multiplex PCR; the TCRdb copy retains only in-frame clones and omits some. The sample includes tens of thousands of clones, more than 85% seen only once; the top ten take 2.5% to 3%. This specimen was PBMCs, taken from a glioma patient treated with radiotherapy, temozolomide or both. The receptors derive from a man aged 45 to 65 with glioma. Both conserved end residues are part of each CDR3. The D gene is left open where the match is weak. Clone size is shown for a subset of rows, as once, few, many or a class of expanded clone.

>-|15|-|TRBJ2-7|TRBV27
TGTGCCAGCAGTTTGTCACCTGAGGCGGGCTACGAGCAGTACTTC
CASSLSPEAGYEQYF
>-|15|-|TRBJ2-2|TRBV9
TGTGCCAGCAGCGTAGCAGGGGTCAACACCGGGGAGCTGTTTTTT
CASSVAGVNTGELFF
>-|13|-|TRBJ1-5|TRBV28
TGTGCCAGCAGTTTCGAGTGGGTTAAGCCCCAGCATTTT
CASSFEWVKPQHF
>-|13|-|TRBJ1-2|TRBV11-2
TGTGCCAGCAGCACACAGGGAAGGTATGGCTACACCTTC
CASSTQGRYGYTF
>-|18|TRBD2|TRBJ2-1|TRBV7-6
TGTGCCAGCAGCTTAGGGGGGACTAGCGGGGGATGGTGGAATGAGCAGTTCTTC
CASSLGGTSGGWWNEQFF
>-|14|TRBD1|TRBJ1-2|TRBV10-3
TGTGCCATCAGTGGGACAGGACCCTCCTATGGCTACACCTTC
CAISGTGPSYGYTF
>-|10|-|TRBJ1-3|TRBV28
TGTGCCAGCAGGGGAAACACCATATATTTT
CASRGNTIYF
>-|15|-|TRBJ2-5|TRBV9
TGTGCCAGCAGCGTAGGGCAAGGGTCCCAAGAGACCCAGTACTTC
CASSVGQGSQETQYF
>-|13|-|TRBJ1-2|TRBV28
TGTGCCAGCAGTTTAGCACCTAACTATGGCTACACCTTC
CASSLAPNYGYTF
>-|17|-|TRBJ2-7|TRBV4-3
TGCGCCAGCAGCCAAGACTTCGTGAGAATAACCTCCTACGAGCAGTACTTC
CASSQDFVRITSYEQYF
>once|14|-|TRBJ1-5|TRBV2
TGTGCCAGCAACGGACAGCTCAAGAGTCAGCCCCAGCATTTT
CASNGQLKSQPQHF
>-|12|-|TRBJ1-1|TRBV29-1
TGCAGCGTACTGCACGGTAGGCAAGAAGCTTTCTTT
CSVLHGRQEAFF
>-|15|TRBD1|TRBJ1-6|TRBV4-2
TGTGCCAGCAGGGACCAGGGGGAGTATAATTCACCCCTCCACTTT
CASRDQGEYNSPLHF
>-|15|-|TRBJ2-2|TRBV5-1
TGCGCCAGCAGCTTGAATATCCTGGGCACCGGGGAGCTGTTTTTT
CASSLNILGTGELFF
>once|15|-|TRBJ2-7|TRBV9
TGTGCCAGCAGCGCGGGAGAGGGGGCCGGCTACGAGCAGTACTTC
CASSAGEGAGYEQYF
>-|16|-|TRBJ2-6|TRBV7-2
TGTGCCAGCAGACTTACTCGGTTCTCTGGGGCCAACGTCCTGACTTTC
CASRLTRFSGANVLTF
>-|16|TRBD1|TRBJ1-5|TRBV7-8
TGTGCCAGCAGCTTAGGAACAGGGGCTAGCAATCAGCCCCAGCATTTT
CASSLGTGASNQPQHF
>-|14|TRBD2|TRBJ2-1|TRBV14
TGTGCCAGCAGCCAAGCGAACGCGGGAGGCGGGCAGTTCTTC
CASSQANAGGGQFF
>once|14|TRBD2|TRBJ2-1|TRBV7-3
TGTGCCAGCAGCTTAAGGGGAGGGTACAATGAGCAGTTCTTC
CASSLRGGYNEQFF
>few|14|TRBD1|TRBJ1-5|TRBV10-2
TGCGCCAGCAGTGATGACAGGGGTTCCCAGCCCCAGCATTTT
CASSDDRGSQPQHF
>-|14|-|TRBJ2-7|TRBV7-2
TGTGCCAGCAACCTTCCCGGGGCCAACTACGAGCAGTACTTC
CASNLPGANYEQYF
>-|16|TRBD1|TRBJ1-1|TRBV7-2
TGTGCCAGCAGCTATCCCGACAGGGAAATCGGCACTGAAGCTTTCTTT
CASSYPDREIGTEAFF
>-|14|TRBD1|TRBJ1-1|TRBV7-2
TGTGCCAGCACCCGGACAGGTATGAACACTGAAGCTTTCTTT
CASTRTGMNTEAFF
>-|13|TRBD2|TRBJ2-5|TRBV29-1
TGCAGCGTTAGGGCTAGCGGACGGGAGACCCAGTACTTC
CSVRASGRETQYF